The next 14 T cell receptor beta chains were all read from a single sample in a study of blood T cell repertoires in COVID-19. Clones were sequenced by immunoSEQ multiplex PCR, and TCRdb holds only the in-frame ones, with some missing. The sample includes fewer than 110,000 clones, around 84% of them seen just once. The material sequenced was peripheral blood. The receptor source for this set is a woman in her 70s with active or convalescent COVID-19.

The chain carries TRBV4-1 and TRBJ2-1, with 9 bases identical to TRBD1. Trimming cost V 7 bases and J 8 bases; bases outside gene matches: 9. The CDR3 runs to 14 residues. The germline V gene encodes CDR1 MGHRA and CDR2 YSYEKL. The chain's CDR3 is CASTPGTGIDEQFF. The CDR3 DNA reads TGCGCCAGCACGCCTGGGACAGGGATTGATGAGCAGTTCTTC.

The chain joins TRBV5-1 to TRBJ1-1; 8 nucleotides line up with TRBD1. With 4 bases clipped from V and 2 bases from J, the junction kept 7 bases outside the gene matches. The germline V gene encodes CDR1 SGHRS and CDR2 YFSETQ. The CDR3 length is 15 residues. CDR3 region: CASSDTGGGNTEAFF. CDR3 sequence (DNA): TGCGCCAGCAGCGACACAGGGGGTGGAAACACTGAAGCTTTCTTT.

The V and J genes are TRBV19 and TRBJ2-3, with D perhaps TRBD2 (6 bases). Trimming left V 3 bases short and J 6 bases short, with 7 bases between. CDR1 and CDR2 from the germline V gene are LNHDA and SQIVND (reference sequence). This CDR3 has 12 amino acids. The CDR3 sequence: CASSISGDTQYF. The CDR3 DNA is TGTGCCAGTAGTATTAGCGGTGATACGCAGTATTTT.

CDR3 loop: CATSNGGFSYEQYF. DNA for the CDR3: TGTGCCACCAGCAACGGGGGTTTCTCCTACGAGCAGTACTTC. The V and J genes are TRBV15 and TRBJ2-7, with a tentative D call TRBD2 (6 bases). The V and J ends lost 4 bases and 0 bases respectively, with 10 bases between them. The CDR3 covers 14 residues. Germline V gives CDR1 LNHNV, CDR2 YYDKDF (reference sequence).

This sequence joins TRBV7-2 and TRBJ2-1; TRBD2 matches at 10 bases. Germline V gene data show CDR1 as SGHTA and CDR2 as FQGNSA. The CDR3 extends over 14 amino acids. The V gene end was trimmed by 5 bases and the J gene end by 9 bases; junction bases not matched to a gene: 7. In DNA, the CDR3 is TGTGCCAGCAGCGTCACTAGCGGGATAGGTGAGCAGTTCTTC. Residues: CASSVTSGIGEQFF.

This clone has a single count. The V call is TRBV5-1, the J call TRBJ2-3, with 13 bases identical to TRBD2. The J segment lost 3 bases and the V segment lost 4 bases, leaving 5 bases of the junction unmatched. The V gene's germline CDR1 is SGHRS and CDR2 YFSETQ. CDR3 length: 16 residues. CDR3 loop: CASSITGLAGTDTQYF. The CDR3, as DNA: TGCGCCAGCAGCATAACGGGACTAGCGGGAACAGATACGCAGTATTTT.

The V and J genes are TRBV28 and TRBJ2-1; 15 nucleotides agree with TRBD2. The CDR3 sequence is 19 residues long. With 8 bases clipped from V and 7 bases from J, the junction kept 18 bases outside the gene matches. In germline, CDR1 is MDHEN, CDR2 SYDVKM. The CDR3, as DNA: TGTGCCAGCGCCTCGAATGGACTAGCGGGAGGGCCTCGGTGGAATGAGCAGTTCTTC. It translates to CASASNGLAGGPRWNEQFF.

The DNA for the CDR3 is TGCGCCAGCAGCTCCACCGGGTCTCTGAACACTGAAGCTTTCTTT. As protein: CASSSTGSLNTEAFF. The chain couples TRBV5-1 to TRBJ1-1; D is ambiguous. Trimming took off 3 bases at V and 0 bases at J, with 12 bases between the two ends. The germline CDR1 and CDR2 sequences are SGHRS and YFSETQ. This CDR3 is built from 15 residues.

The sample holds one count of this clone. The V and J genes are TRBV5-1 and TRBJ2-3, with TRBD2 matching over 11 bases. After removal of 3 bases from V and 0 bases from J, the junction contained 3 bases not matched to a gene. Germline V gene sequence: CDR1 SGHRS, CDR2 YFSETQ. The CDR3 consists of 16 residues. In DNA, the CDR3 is TGCGCCAGCAGCTACGGGACTAGCGGTAGCACAGATACGCAGTATTTT. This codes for CASSYGTSGSTDTQYF.

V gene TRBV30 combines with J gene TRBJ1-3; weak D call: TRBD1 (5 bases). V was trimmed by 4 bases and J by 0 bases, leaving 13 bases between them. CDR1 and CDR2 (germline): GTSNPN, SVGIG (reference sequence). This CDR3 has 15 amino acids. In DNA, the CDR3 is TGTGCCTGGACCAGGGCCCAGCTCTCTGGAAACACCATATATTTT. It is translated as CAWTRAQLSGNTIYF.

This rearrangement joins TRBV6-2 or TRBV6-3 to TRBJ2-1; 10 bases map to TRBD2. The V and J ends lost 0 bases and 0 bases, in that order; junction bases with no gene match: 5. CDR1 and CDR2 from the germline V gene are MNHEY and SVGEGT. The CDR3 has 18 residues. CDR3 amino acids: CASSYSRTSGGSYNEQFF. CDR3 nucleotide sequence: TGTGCCAGCAGTTACTCGCGGACTAGCGGAGGCTCCTACAATGAGCAGTTCTTC.

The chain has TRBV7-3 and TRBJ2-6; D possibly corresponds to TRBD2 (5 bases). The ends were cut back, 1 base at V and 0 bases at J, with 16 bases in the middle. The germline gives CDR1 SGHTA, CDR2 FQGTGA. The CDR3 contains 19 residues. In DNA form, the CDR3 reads TGTGCCAGCAGCTTAAGGCACCCGGGGTCGACCTCTGGGGCCAACGTCCTGACTTTC. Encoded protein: CASSLRHPGSTSGANVLTF.

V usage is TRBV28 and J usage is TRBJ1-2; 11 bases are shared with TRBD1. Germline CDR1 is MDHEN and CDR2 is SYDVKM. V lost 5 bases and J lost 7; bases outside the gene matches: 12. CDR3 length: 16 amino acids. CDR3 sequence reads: CASSPSGTGGISGYTF. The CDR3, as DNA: TGTGCCAGCAGTCCGTCGGGGACAGGGGGAATTTCTGGCTACACCTTC.

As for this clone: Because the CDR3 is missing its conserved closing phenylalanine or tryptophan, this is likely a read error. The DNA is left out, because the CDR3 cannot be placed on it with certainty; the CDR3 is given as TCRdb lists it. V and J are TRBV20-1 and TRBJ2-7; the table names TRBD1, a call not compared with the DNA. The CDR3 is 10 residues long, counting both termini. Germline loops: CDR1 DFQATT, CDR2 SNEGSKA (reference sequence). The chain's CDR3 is CSARDHPGNL.